These 26 T cell receptor beta chains were all obtained from the same sample, sequenced in a study of shared clonotypes between healthy human individuals. Repertoires were generated with immunoSEQ multiplex PCR, while TCRdb's copy carries only in-frame clones and drops some. The sample includes a few million clones, around nine tenths of them seen just once. The sample taken for sequencing was naive CD4+ T cells sorted from blood. Specified subset: CD45RA+ positively selected. The receptors were gathered from a young man in good health.

The sample holds one count of this clone. This same CDR3 is encoded by further DNA sequences in the sample. The chain has TRBV19 and TRBJ1-6; the match to TRBD1 covers 9 bases. Trimming removed 5 bases from V and 5 bases from J; junction bases left unmatched: 4. The CDR3 contains 15 residues. Germline lookup yields CDR1 LNHDA and CDR2 SQIVND (reference sequence). The CDR3 reads CASSPRDRDNSPLHF. CDR3 nucleotide sequence: TGTGCCAGTAGTCCTAGGGACAGGGATAATTCACCCCTCCACTTT.

The rearrangement uses TRBV2 and TRBJ1-1; 7 bases agree with TRBD1. V lost 6 bases, J lost 1 base, and 5 bases stayed unmatched. Germline CDR1 and CDR2: SNHLY and FYNNEI. The CDR3 loop spans 14 amino acids. The CDR3 region is CASSLGGPNTEAFF. The CDR3 coding sequence is TGTGCCAGCAGCTTAGGGGGCCCGAACACTGAAGCTTTCTTT.

The V and J genes are TRBV6-5 and TRBJ2-7, with a tentative D call TRBD1 (6 bases). Looked up from germline, CDR1 is MNHEY and CDR2 is SVGAGI. Trimming took 5 bases from V and 3 from J, leaving 14 bases between them. There are 14 residues in the CDR3. The CDR3 sequence is CASSRTLTGYEQYF. For the CDR3, the DNA is TGTGCCAGCAGTCGAACACTGACAGGCTACGAGCAGTACTTC.

This chain uses TRBV5-1 with TRBJ1-1, with no clear D. V was shortened by 3 bases and J by 3 bases, with 9 bases between the two germline ends. The germline V gene has CDR1 SGHRS and CDR2 YFSETQ. The CDR3 loop spans 13 amino acids. CDR3 residues: CASSSTLDTEAFF. CDR3 in DNA: TGCGCCAGCAGCTCCACCCTAGACACTGAAGCTTTCTTT. Looking up the rest from reference TRBV5-1 and TRBJ1-1 gives the full variable domain: KAGVTQTPRYLIKTRGQQVTLSCSPISGHRSVSWYQQTPGQGLQFLFEYFSETQRNKGNFPGRFSGRQFSNSRSEMNVSTLELGDSALYLCASSSTLDTEAFFGQGTRLTVV.

The genes are TRBV5-1 and TRBJ2-7, with D perhaps TRBD1 (6 bases). Germline V gives CDR1 SGHRS, CDR2 YFSETQ. The V end was cut by 4 bases, the J end by 0 bases, with 17 bases between. The CDR3 covers 16 residues. The CDR3 here is CASSLLPQGSSYEQYF. As DNA, the CDR3 is TGCGCCAGCAGCCTACTTCCACAGGGTAGCTCCTACGAGCAGTACTTC.

The chain recombines TRBV28 with TRBJ2-1; D not certain. The length of the CDR3 is 13 residues. CDR1 and CDR2 (germline): MDHEN, SYDVKM. Trimming cost V 6 bases and J 7 bases, with 13 bases left between them. CDR3 in DNA: TGTGCCAGCAGCGAAGTAGGCTTTAATGAGCAGTTCTTC. Its translation: CASSEVGFNEQFF. Full variable domain (outside the CDR3, taken from reference TRBV28 and TRBJ2-1): DVKVTQSSRYLVKRTGEKVFLECVQDMDHENMFWYRQDPGLGLRLIYFSYDVKMKEKGDIPEGYSVSREKKERFSLILESASTNQTSMYLCASSEVGFNEQFFGPGTRLTVL.

This chain links TRBV29-1 with TRBJ2-2, with D possibly matching TRBD1 (5 bases). CDR3 length: 14 residues. Germline loops: CDR1 SQVTM, CDR2 ANQGSEA. Trimming pared 4 bases from V and 1 base from J, leaving 10 bases between. CDR3 loop: CSVGGTGNTGELFF. In DNA form, the CDR3 reads TGCAGCGTTGGGGGCACGGGGAACACCGGGGAGCTGTTTTTT.

The J gene is TRBJ2-7, the V gene TRBV6-7, with D perhaps matching TRBD1 (6 bases). Being an ORF, TRBV6-7 has a function that is uncertain. The length of the CDR3 is 17 residues. Between the trimmed V and J ends, which lost 4 bases and 0 bases, there was a span of 19 bases. CDR3 sequence reads: CASSCSPRQVVSYEQYF. CDR3 sequence (DNA): TGTGCCAGCAGTTGCTCCCCTCGACAGGTGGTCTCCTACGAGCAGTACTTC.

Notes on this clone: Within the sample, other DNA sequences also encode this same CDR3. The rearrangement joins TRBV7-2 to TRBJ2-3, with a possible D match to TRBD2 (5 bases). This CDR3 is built from 13 residues. CDR1 SGHTA and CDR2 FQGNSA come from the germline V gene. V was cut by 1 base and J by 5 bases, with 7 bases left in between. The chain's CDR3 is CASSLVRGDTQYF. CDR3 nucleotide sequence: TGTGCCAGCAGCTTAGTTCGGGGAGATACGCAGTATTTT. Using reference TRBV7-2 and TRBJ2-3 for the parts outside the CDR3, the full variable domain is GAGVSQSPSNKVTEKGKDVELRCDPISGHTALYWYRQSLGQGLEFLIYFQGNSAPDKSGLPSDRFSAERTGGSVSTLTIQRTQQEDSAVYLCASSLVRGDTQYFGPGTRLTVL.

This clone was seen a single time. CDR3 protein: CASRTSGKNEQFF. The CDR3 coding sequence is TGCGCCAGCAGAACTAGCGGGAAAAATGAGCAGTTCTTC. The chain links TRBV10-2 to TRBJ2-1; 10 nucleotides align to TRBD2. V lost 6 bases to trimming and J lost 7 bases; unmatched junction nucleotides: 3. The CDR3 covers 13 residues. Germline values: CDR1 WSHSY, CDR2 SAAADI.

This sequence joins TRBV9 and TRBJ1-6, with 8 bases aligning to TRBD1. The CDR3 runs 16 residues. The J segment lost 9 bases and the V segment lost 2 bases, leaving 10 bases of the junction unmatched. Looked up from germline, CDR1 is SGDLS and CDR2 is YYNGEE. DNA of the CDR3: TGTGCCAGCAGCGTCCGGCCGGGACAGGCAACTTCACCCCTCCACTTT. Amino acids: CASSVRPGQATSPLHF.

On this clone: The same CDR3 can be traced to other DNA sequences in this sample. This chain links TRBV6-5 with TRBJ1-1, with D unresolved. This CDR3 spans 12 amino acids. Germline loops: CDR1 MNHEY, CDR2 SVGAGI. Trimming took 5 bases from V and 0 from J, leaving 4 bases between them. The CDR3 here is CASSRVNTEAFF. CDR3 nucleotides: TGTGCCAGCAGTAGGGTGAACACTGAAGCTTTCTTT.

The sample holds one count of this clone. The chain recombines TRBV29-1 with TRBJ1-1; D gene ambiguous. V lost 6 bases and J lost 3, with 14 bases in between. CDR3 length equals 13 residues. In germline, CDR1 is SQVTM, CDR2 ANQGSEA. The CDR3 DNA is TGCAGCGTCGGGAGCGGCAGTTACACTGAAGCTTTCTTT. This encodes CSVGSGSYTEAFF.

With respect to this clone: Other DNA sequences within the sample encode an identical CDR3. This chain uses TRBV6-5 with TRBJ1-5; no reliable D call. V lost 2 bases, J lost 7 bases, and 9 bases lay in between. This CDR3 has 13 amino acids. Germline V gene data show CDR1 as MNHEY and CDR2 as SVGAGI. In nucleotides, the CDR3 is TGTGCCAGCAGTTACGGTGGAGGGCAGCCCCAGCATTTT. The encoded protein is CASSYGGGQPQHF.

This chain joins TRBV28 and TRBJ1-5; D might be TRBD1 (5 bases). Germline values: CDR1 MDHEN, CDR2 SYDVKM. Trimming left V 7 bases short and J 1 base short, with 14 bases between. The CDR3 sequence is 15 residues long. Here the CDR3 reads CASIPGLGSNQPQHF. In nucleotides, the CDR3 is TGTGCCAGCATTCCAGGGCTAGGGAGCAATCAGCCCCAGCATTTT.

The V gene is TRBV4-3, the J gene TRBJ2-1, with D unclear. Trimming stripped 3 bases from V and 0 bases from J, with 12 bases between. In germline, CDR1 is LGHNA, CDR2 YSLEER. The CDR3 covers 16 residues. The CDR3 DNA sequence: TGCGCCAGCAGCCAGGACCCGTGGAGCTCCTACAATGAGCAGTTCTTC. Its protein is CASSQDPWSSYNEQFF.

This clone was detected a few times. The J gene is TRBJ2-2, the V gene TRBV30; 9 bases agree with TRBD1. Germline CDR1 is GTSNPN and CDR2 is SVGIG (reference sequence). This CDR3 has 16 amino acids. J lost 6 bases, V lost 3 bases, and 11 bases had no gene match. The CDR3 protein is CAWRTGQGLFAGELFF. The CDR3 nucleotides are TGTGCCTGGAGAACAGGACAGGGGCTTTTCGCCGGGGAGCTGTTTTTT.

This rearrangement joins TRBV21-1 to TRBJ1-2. TRBV21-1 is described as a pseudogene. This CDR3 spans 14 amino acids. In DNA, the CDR3 is TGTGCCAGCAGCAGGGGGGGCAGGAACTATGGCTACACCTTC. Its translation is CASSRGGRNYGYTF.

This chain links TRBV5-6 with TRBJ1-2; TRBD1 might be the D (6 bases). The CDR3 is 14 residues long. The germline V and J ends were trimmed by 0 bases and 12 bases, with 18 bases remaining between them. Germline CDR1 reads SGHDT; CDR2 reads YYEEEE. The CDR3 spells CASSLGQVLLIDTF. The DNA of the CDR3 is TGTGCCAGCAGCTTGGGACAGGTATTATTGATCGACACCTTC.

A word on this clone: The junction and the germline gene differ at one end; a read error may be behind it. This chain uses TRBV7-7 with TRBJ2-5; D might be TRBD1 (5 bases). The CDR3 consists of 14 residues. Looked up from germline, CDR1 is SSHAT and CDR2 is FNYEAQ (reference sequence). The CDR3 nucleotides read TGTGCTAGCAGCTTAGATCGGGCAGGGGAGACCCAGTACTTC. Protein: CASSLDRAGETQYF.

The chain employs TRBV29-1 and TRBJ2-1, with TRBD2 identical over 8 bases. The CDR3 extends over 13 amino acids. From germline, CDR1 is SQVTM and CDR2 ANQGSEA. V trimming: 7 bases; J trimming: 4 bases; junction bases outside the gene matches: 6. The CDR3 DNA reads as TGCAGCGCACTAGCGGTCGATTACAATGAGCAGTTCTTC. It specifies CSALAVDYNEQFF.

This clone was seen a single time. The chain uses TRBV7-2 and TRBJ2-5, with D perhaps matching TRBD2 (6 bases). This CDR3 is built from 15 residues. The germline V gene has CDR1 SGHTA and CDR2 FQGNSA. V dropped 5 bases and J dropped 5 bases, with 18 bases sitting between them. CDR3 DNA: TGTGCCAGCAGCCCCCAGCGCGGGATATGGGAGACCCAGTACTTC. The encoded protein is CASSPQRGIWETQYF.

As for this clone: The sample has other DNA sequences that encode this CDR3 too. The V gene is TRBV6-5, the J gene TRBJ2-1; D gene unclear. From germline, CDR1 is MNHEY and CDR2 SVGAGI. The ends were cut back, 6 bases at V and 5 bases at J, with 5 bases in the middle. The CDR3 is 11 residues long. This chain's CDR3 is CASSRDNEQFF. DNA for the CDR3: TGTGCCAGCAGCAGAGACAATGAGCAGTTCTTC.

This chain joins TRBV18 and TRBJ1-1; no definite D call. The germline V gene encodes CDR1 KGHSH and CDR2 LQKENI. The CDR3 has 15 residues. The V end lost 0 bases, the J end lost 5 bases, and 13 bases lay between the germline ends. The DNA of the CDR3 is TGTGCCAGCTCACCACCGTTGAGAGTCGGGACTGAAGCTTTCTTT. As protein: CASSPPLRVGTEAFF.

This chain joins TRBV7-2 and TRBJ2-6; no clear D gene. V lost 5 bases, J lost 6 bases, and 14 bases lay in between. CDR1 is SGHTA, CDR2 FQGNSA, per germline. CDR3 size: 15 residues. The CDR3 DNA is TGTGCCAGCAGCGTGGCCCCAGTTGCGGCCAACGTCCTGACTTTC. Protein product: CASSVAPVAANVLTF.

The V gene is TRBV6-5, the J gene TRBJ2-7; no clear D gene. Germline V lookup: CDR1 MNHEY, CDR2 SVGAGI. This CDR3 is built from 13 residues. V lost 0 bases and J 5 bases, leaving 8 bases between the germline ends. The CDR3 region is CASSYSLVHEQYF. The CDR3 nucleotides are TGTGCCAGCAGTTACTCCTTGGTCCACGAGCAGTACTTC.